These T cell receptor beta chains were read from a single sample in a study of neurological immune-mediated disorders. A single record per CDR3 protein comes from TCRdb applying MiXCR to the 5' RACE reads. The sample has about 95,000 distinct CDR3 sequences; 3% to 4% are singletons. Sequencing used PBMCs. These receptors were obtained from a woman aged 18-29 years with multiple sclerosis. Both conserved end residues are part of each CDR3. A D gene is named only where the DNA matches it firmly. The size entry is marked missing in some rows and otherwise reads once, few, many or a size class.

TRBD2	TRBV7-2	many	TRBJ2-7	CASSTGLAGTYEQYF	TGTGCCAGCAGCACGGGACTAGCGGGCACCTACGAGCAGTACTTC
.	TRBV5-5	many	TRBJ2-2	CASSFNGAGPGELFF	TGTGCCAGCAGCTTTAATGGTGCAGGGCCCGGGGAGCTGTTTTTT
.	TRBV28	many	TRBJ1-6	CASSLREGHSSYNSPLHF	TGTGCCAGCAGTCTCCGCGAGGGACACAGCTCCTATAATTCACCCCTCCACTTT
.	TRBV6-6	many	TRBJ2-7	CASSSQLAYEQYF	TGTGCCAGCAGTTCCCAGCTAGCGTACGAGCAGTACTTC
TRBD2	TRBV5-1	many	TRBJ2-5	CASSDRRGGEETQYF	TGCGCCAGCAGCGACCGGAGGGGAGGGGAAGAGACCCAGTACTTC
TRBD1	TRBV5-1	many	TRBJ1-2	CASSLPGTGGFVDGYTF	TGCGCCAGCAGCTTGCCGGGGACAGGGGGCTTCGTAGATGGCTACACCTTC
.	TRBV10-3	many	TRBJ1-1	CAISDYRVFAFF	TGTGCCATCAGTGATTACAGGGTTTTCGCTTTCTTT
.	TRBV6-5	many	TRBJ2-4	CASGTGKNIQYF	TGTGCCTCTGGGACGGGCAAAAACATTCAGTACTTC
.	TRBV6-6	many	TRBJ2-3	CASSPDSDTQYF	TGTGCCAGCAGTCCGGACAGCGATACGCAGTATTTT
TRBD2	TRBV9	many	TRBJ2-1	CASSVAAGAHNEQFF	TGTGCCAGCAGCGTAGCAGCGGGAGCCCACAATGAGCAGTTCTTC
.	TRBV29-1	many	TRBJ1-2	CSVGPHHF	TGCAGCGTTGGCCCTCACCACTTC
.	TRBV20-1	many	TRBJ1-2	CSASPGANYGYTF	TGCAGTGCTAGCCCTGGAGCTAACTATGGCTACACCTTC
.	TRBV7-2	many	TRBJ1-1	CASSLAGWGTEAFF	TGTGCCAGCAGCTTAGCCGGGTGGGGCACTGAAGCTTTCTTT
TRBD1	TRBV5-1	many	TRBJ2-2	CASSLDRTGAGELFF	TGCGCCAGCAGCTTAGACAGGACAGGGGCCGGGGAGCTGTTTTTT
TRBD1	TRBV5-6	many	TRBJ1-2	CASSLTAGGFYGYTF	TGTGCCAGCAGCTTGACGGCAGGGGGCTTCTATGGCTACACCTTC
.	TRBV12-3/TRBV12-4	many	TRBJ2-5	CASSSQYQETQYF	TGTGCCAGCAGCTCTCAGTACCAAGAGACCCAGTACTTC
.	TRBV7-6	many	TRBJ2-3	CASSFVGEQDTQYF	TGTGCCAGCAGCTTTGTGGGAGAACAAGATACGCAGTATTTT
.	TRBV28	many	TRBJ1-1	CANSLREAMKAFF	TGTGCCAACAGCCTAAGGGAGGCGATGAAAGCTTTCTTT
.	TRBV12-3/TRBV12-4	many	TRBJ2-7	CASSSSGFTYEQYF	TGTGCCAGCAGTTCGTCCGGGTTTACCTACGAGCAGTACTTC
.	TRBV28	many	TRBJ1-2	CASRNGGDYGYTF	TGTGCCAGCAGGAACGGGGGGGACTATGGCTACACCTTC
TRBD2	TRBV5-1	many	TRBJ2-2	CASSSGLGGGELFF	TGCGCCAGCAGCTCGGGACTAGGAGGCGGGGAGCTGTTTTTT
TRBD2	TRBV10-3	many	TRBJ2-7	CAISNRLAGAYEQYF	TGTGCCATCAGTAACAGACTAGCGGGGGCCTACGAGCAGTACTTC
.	TRBV7-2	many	TRBJ1-5	CASSLTAEQPQHF	TGTGCCAGCAGCTTAACGGCAGAGCAGCCCCAGCATTTT
.	TRBV10-3	many	TRBJ1-1	CAISGAGSNTEAFF	TGTGCCATCAGTGGGGCAGGGTCGAACACTGAAGCTTTCTTT
.	TRBV15	many	TRBJ2-6	CATSGGVSGANVLTF	TGTGCCACCAGCGGAGGGGTCTCTGGGGCCAACGTCCTGACTTTC
.	TRBV4-3	few	TRBJ2-6	CASSQDSPPYGANVLTF	TGCGCCAGCAGCCAAGATTCTCCCCCCTACGGGGCCAACGTCCTGACTTTC
.	TRBV3-1	many	TRBJ2-7	CASSQETGSYEQYF	TGTGCCAGCAGCCAAGAGACAGGCTCCTACGAGCAGTACTTC
TRBD1	TRBV5-1	few	TRBJ2-6	CASSLGSGQGIAGANVLTF	TGCGCCAGCAGCTTGGGTTCGGGACAGGGAATTGCTGGGGCCAACGTCCTGACTTTC
TRBD1	TRBV6-5	many	TRBJ2-7	CASSRDRSNYEQYF	TGTGCCAGCAGCCGGGACAGAAGTAACTACGAGCAGTACTTC
TRBD1	TRBV6-2/TRBV6-3	many	TRBJ1-1	CASSSKQGQYTEAFF	TGTGCCAGCAGTTCGAAACAGGGGCAGTACACTGAAGCTTTCTTT
TRBD2	TRBV4-2	many	TRBJ2-3	CASSQDPSGGLSTDTQYF	TGTGCCAGCAGCCAAGACCCGAGCGGGGGCCTAAGCACAGATACGCAGTATTTT
.	TRBV6-2/TRBV6-3	many	TRBJ2-7	CASSYSAESSYEQYF	TGTGCCAGCAGTTACTCCGCGGAGAGCTCCTACGAGCAGTACTTC
.	TRBV4-2	many	TRBJ1-2	CASSQEDNRFISYGYTF	TGTGCCAGCAGCCAAGAGGATAATAGATTTATCAGCTATGGCTACACCTTC
TRBD1	TRBV20-1	many	TRBJ1-2	CSGAGGVANYGYTF	TGCAGTGGGGCAGGGGGTGTAGCTAACTATGGCTACACCTTC
.	TRBV5-1	many	TRBJ2-2	CASSRYPLTGELFF	TGCGCCAGCAGCCGGTACCCCCTGACCGGGGAGCTGTTTTTT
.	TRBV7-6	many	TRBJ1-1	CASSYGGFGTEAFF	TGTGCCAGCAGCTACGGGGGCTTCGGCACTGAAGCTTTCTTT
.	TRBV6-4	many	TRBJ2-3	CASSEGQGGGDTQYF	TGTGCCAGCAGTGAAGGCCAGGGGGGAGGTGATACGCAGTATTTT
.	TRBV12-3/TRBV12-4	many	TRBJ1-1	CASSLPPTRPFF	TGTGCCAGCAGTTTACCCCCTACTCGGCCTTTCTTT
.	TRBV20-1	many	TRBJ2-6	CSAPPGSGANVLTF	TGCAGTGCTCCTCCGGGTTCTGGGGCCAACGTCCTGACTTTC
.	TRBV7-8	many	TRBJ1-2	CASSLGTGSESYGYTF	TGTGCCAGCAGCTTAGGGACGGGATCAGAGAGCTATGGCTACACCTTC
TRBD1	TRBV20-1	.	TRBJ2-7	CSAWDRVNEQYF	TGCAGTGCTTGGGACAGGGTAAACGAGCAGTACTTC
TRBD2	TRBV6-2/TRBV6-3	many	TRBJ2-3	CASSYASGSVSSGTQYF	TGTGCCAGCAGTTACGCAAGCGGGAGTGTGTCCAGCGGTACGCAGTATTTT
TRBD1	TRBV9	many	TRBJ2-7	CASSATGANEQYF	TGTGCCAGCAGCGCGACAGGGGCCAACGAGCAGTACTTC
.	TRBV5-1	many	TRBJ1-4	CASSSQGEKLFF	TGCGCCAGCAGCTCCCAAGGAGAAAAACTGTTTTTT
.	TRBV7-2	many	TRBJ1-3	CASSLGGGNTIYF	TGTGCCAGCAGCTTAGGGGGAGGAAACACCATATATTTT
TRBD1	TRBV28	many	TRBJ1-1	CASRQGSTEAFF	TGTGCCAGTCGACAGGGAAGCACTGAAGCTTTCTTT
TRBD2	TRBV20-1	many	TRBJ2-7	CSARDLAGTYEQYF	TGCAGTGCTAGAGATCTAGCGGGAACGTACGAGCAGTACTTC